Listed here is a single T cell receptor (beta chain). What it recognizes is unknown. The CDR3 end is not reached by the read, which stops 3 residues before it; the germline J gene fills it in. This sample is part of a study of T cells in women clearing cervical HPV infection. Turning to the study itself: Controls were women whose single incident HPV16 infection cleared within 12 months without precancer or cancer.

Study-wide findings and caveats: Repertoire richness, not evenness, was significantly elevated in CIN3+ cases versus controls.

This CDR3 spans 15 amino acids. In germline, CDR1 is LNHDA, CDR2 SQIVND (reference sequence). V shed 5 bases and J shed 2 bases, with 13 bases lying between them. Sequencing was performed with immunoSEQ multiplex PCR; in TCRdb, only in-frame clones are kept and a portion is missing. The sample table includes tens of thousands of clones. Input material: blood buffy coat. The origin of this receptor is a woman aged 18 to 69 with a cervical HPV16 infection that either progressed to CIN3+ or cleared (not recorded which). The chain joins TRBV19 to TRBJ2-1; D may be TRBD2 (5 bases). The CDR3 bases that were read are TGTGCCAGTAGTGCACTAGGCCGAACCTACAATGAG. Residues: CASSALGRTYNE. The CDR3 in full is CASSALGRTYNEQFF.